This T cell receptor beta chain emerged from a study of T cell responses to AZD1222 COVID-19 vaccine. Profiling relied on immunoSEQ multiplex PCR, and the TCRdb table lists in-frame clones only, not all of them. Here the sample spans around 120,000 clones, roughly 92% being singletons. Details on this clone: Its specificity is unknown.

CDR3 length: 11 amino acids. V lost 2 bases and J lost 4, with 2 bases in between. From germline, CDR1 is MDHEN and CDR2 SYDVKM. Study outcomes and limitations: With dominance at 160-218 and 743-854, vaccine-associated CD4 TCRs spanned spike. Donor demographics were predominantly white British with a female majority; clonal diversity may be underestimated. Unmutated variant regions are reportedly the target of nearly half of TCRs that are spike-specific. Only a handful of AZD1222 recipients tested seropositive at baseline.

The rearrangement links TRBV28 to TRBJ2-5; D gene ambiguous. This material consisted of peripheral blood, taken 28 days after the second AZD1222 dose. The receptor's source is an adult who received the AZD1222 COVID-19 vaccine. CDR3 in amino acids: CASSLRETQYF. Here the CDR3 DNA reads TGTGCCAGCAGTTTAAGAGAGACCCAGTACTTC.